The rows below give T cell receptor beta chains drawn from one sample of a study of T cell responses to AZD1222 COVID-19 vaccine. Clones were read by immunoSEQ multiplex PCR, and TCRdb kept only the in-frame ones, dropping some. The table includes 200,000 or so clones, more than 85% detected once. This sample comprised peripheral blood, obtained on day 0 of MenACWY control vaccination. The receptors shown here come from an adult in good health. The CDR3 runs from the conserved cysteine through the conserved F or W. D genes are given only for firm matches. Rows may omit the clone size; those that give it use once, few, many or a size class.

>NA|TRBV6-5|NA|TRBJ1-6
CASSYSAGAGNSPLHF
TGTGCCAGCAGTTACTCCGCGGGGGCCGGTAATTCACCCCTCCACTTT
>NA|TRBV6-1|NA|TRBJ1-1
CASSDEVHTEAFF
TGTGCCAGCAGTGACGAGGTCCACACTGAAGCTTTCTTT
>NA|TRBV19|NA|TRBJ1-2
CASSSTGTYGYTF
TGTGCCAGTAGTAGTACAGGGACCTATGGCTACACCTTC
>NA|TRBV7-9|NA|TRBJ1-1
CASSLGTLTEAFF
TGTGCCAGCAGCTTAGGAACTTTAACTGAAGCTTTCTTT
>NA|TRBV11-1|NA|TRBJ2-3
CASSLGDTQYF
TGTGCCAGCAGCTTGGGAGATACGCAGTATTTT
>NA|TRBV30|NA|TRBJ1-3
CAWSALYSGNTIYF
TGTGCCTGGAGCGCTCTATACTCTGGAAACACCATATATTTT
>NA|TRBV30|NA|TRBJ1-1
CAWSVLRAGAEAFF
TGTGCCTGGAGCGTCCTCAGGGCTGGGGCTGAAGCTTTCTTT
>NA|TRBV11-2|NA|TRBJ2-1
CASSLRRGYNEQFF
TGTGCCAGCAGCTTGAGGCGGGGATACAATGAGCAGTTCTTC
>NA|TRBV28|once|TRBJ1-1
CASSLSTRWGRARNTEAFF
TGTGCCAGCAGTTTATCCACCCGGTGGGGCAGGGCAAGGAACACTGAAGCTTTCTTT
>TRBD1|TRBV6-5|NA|TRBJ1-3
CASRTTGLSGNTIYF
TGTGCCAGCAGAACGACAGGGCTCTCTGGAAACACCATATATTTT
>NA|TRBV3-1/TRBV3-2|NA|TRBJ1-1
CASSQVRGTEAFF
TGTGCCAGCAGCCAAGTCCGGGGCACTGAAGCTTTCTTT
>NA|TRBV6-5|NA|TRBJ1-5
CASSRQPQHF
TGTGCCAGCTCTCGACAGCCCCAGCATTTT
>NA|TRBV30|NA|TRBJ2-1
CAWTTGVAREQFF
TGTGCCTGGACCACCGGAGTGGCCCGAGAGCAGTTCTTC
>TRBD1|TRBV11-3|NA|TRBJ1-2
CASSLGTGRGYTF
TGTGCCAGCAGCTTAGGGACAGGACGGGGCTACACCTTC
>TRBD1|TRBV19|NA|TRBJ1-6
CASSRDRGNNSPLHF
TGTGCCAGTAGCCGTGACAGGGGGAATAATTCACCCCTCCACTTT
>NA|TRBV5-6|NA|TRBJ2-1
CASSLVRLGGPSYNEQFF
TGTGCCAGCAGCTTGGTTCGTTTGGGGGGGCCCTCCTACAATGAGCAGTTCTTC
>NA|TRBV6-5|once|TRBJ1-1
CASTKVENTEAFF
TGTGCCAGCACCAAGGTAGAGAACACTGAAGCTTTCTTT
>NA|TRBV3-1/TRBV3-2|NA|TRBJ2-1
CASSLLRGSEQFF
TGTGCCAGCAGCCTGTTAAGGGGGAGTGAGCAGTTCTTC
>TRBD1|TRBV2|NA|TRBJ1-6
CASKVQGADNSPLHF
TGTGCCAGCAAAGTCCAGGGGGCCGATAATTCACCCCTCCACTTT
>NA|TRBV18|once|TRBJ1-1
CASSPSQGVMNTEAFF
TGTGCCAGCTCACCTAGCCAGGGAGTCATGAACACTGAAGCTTTCTTT
>TRBD1|TRBV9|NA|TRBJ2-7
CASSVGGQGKERYF
TGTGCCAGCAGCGTAGGGGGACAGGGGAAAGAGAGGTACTTC
>NA|TRBV7-2|NA|TRBJ2-1
CASSFQSNEQFF
TGTGCCAGCAGCTTCCAATCCAATGAGCAGTTCTTC
>NA|TRBV28|NA|TRBJ1-2
CASSPRRWGGYTF
TGTGCCAGCAGTCCCCGAAGGTGGGGTGGCTACACCTTC
>NA|TRBV5-4|NA|TRBJ1-5
CASSLRGGNSEHF
TGTGCCAGCAGCTTGAGGGGGGGGAATTCGGAACATTTT
>NA|TRBV2|NA|TRBJ1-1
CASSSYRERTEAFF
TGTGCCAGCAGTTCCTACAGGGAGCGGACTGAAGCTTTCTTT
>NA|TRBV7-8|NA|TRBJ2-5
CASRPGRVETQYF
TGTGCCAGCCGCCCCGGAAGGGTTGAGACCCAGTACTTC
>NA|TRBV12-3/TRBV12-4|NA|TRBJ1-1
CASSSRPNTEAFF
TGTGCCAGCAGTTCCAGGCCGAACACTGAAGCTTTCTTT
>TRBD2|TRBV6-5|NA|TRBJ2-3
CASRASGGATDTQYF
TGTGCCAGCAGAGCTAGCGGGGGGGCCACAGATACGCAGTATTTT
>NA|TRBV12-3/TRBV12-4|NA|TRBJ2-3
CASTHGTDTQYF
TGTGCCAGCACCCACGGGACAGATACGCAGTATTTT
>NA|TRBV6-1|NA|TRBJ1-3
CASSEALGGLGNTIYF
TGTGCCAGCAGTGAAGCATTGGGGGGCCTTGGAAACACCATATATTTT
>TRBD2|TRBV5-1|NA|TRBJ2-1
CASSLPGTSSYNEQFF
TGCGCCAGCAGCTTGCCGGGGACTAGCTCCTACAATGAGCAGTTCTTC
>NA|TRBV6-5|NA|TRBJ1-4
CASSYLGNEKLFF
TGTGCCAGCAGTTACCTAGGAAATGAAAAACTGTTTTTT
>NA|TRBV7-2|NA|TRBJ1-1
CASQIMNTEAFF
TGTGCCAGCCAGATCATGAACACTGAAGCTTTCTTT
>NA|TRBV19|NA|TRBJ1-2
CASSIGAVNGYTF
TGTGCCAGTAGTATCGGGGCAGTAAATGGCTACACCTTC
>NA|TRBV28|NA|TRBJ2-1
CASSPSSQGPNEQFF
TGTGCCAGCAGTCCGTCAAGTCAGGGCCCCAATGAGCAGTTCTTC
>TRBD1|TRBV11-2|NA|TRBJ2-7
CASSLDRGSYEQYF
TGTGCCAGCAGCTTGGACAGGGGGAGTTACGAGCAGTACTTC
>NA|TRBV7-2|NA|TRBJ2-1
CASSLGGGPNEQFF
TGTGCCAGCAGCTTAGGGGGGGGGCCGAATGAGCAGTTCTTC
>NA|TRBV12-3/TRBV12-4|NA|TRBJ1-1
CASSLLPDAAFF
TGTGCCAGCAGTTTGTTACCCGATGCGGCTTTCTTT
>TRBD1|TRBV29-1|NA|TRBJ1-3
CSVRGQGMAGNTIYF
TGCAGCGTTCGGGGACAGGGTATGGCTGGAAACACCATATATTTT
>NA|TRBV5-1|once|TRBJ2-2
CASSPFPKAAGELFF
TGCGCCAGCAGCCCCTTTCCAAAGGCTGCCGGGGAGCTGTTTTTT
>NA|TRBV27|NA|TRBJ2-7
CASSFYGRRGTYEQYF
TGTGCCAGCAGTTTTTACGGTCGTAGGGGAACCTACGAGCAGTACTTC
>NA|TRBV12-5|NA|TRBJ1-1
CASVGWMNTEAFF
TGTGCTAGTGTCGGGTGGATGAACACTGAAGCTTTCTTT
>NA|TRBV13|NA|TRBJ2-5
CASSKKGGETQYF
TGTGCCAGCAGCAAAAAAGGGGGGGAGACCCAGTACTTC
>NA|TRBV4-2|few|TRBJ1-1
CASSPSEGNTEAFF
TGTGCCAGCAGCCCTTCGGAGGGGAACACTGAAGCTTTCTTT
>NA|TRBV5-5|NA|TRBJ1-6
CASSPRFVQSSPLHF
TGTGCCAGCAGCCCCAGGTTCGTTCAGTCGTCACCCCTCCACTTT
>NA|TRBV19|NA|TRBJ1-4
CASSILGTNEKLFF
TGTGCCAGTAGTATATTGGGCACAAATGAAAAACTGTTTTTT
>NA|TRBV11-2|once|TRBJ1-1
CASNREELNTEAFF
TGTGCCAGCAACAGGGAGGAGTTGAACACTGAAGCTTTCTTT
>NA|TRBV21-1|NA|TRBJ1-6
CASSTRDSFNSPLHF
TGTGCCAGCAGCACCCGGGACAGCTTCAATTCACCCCTCCACTTT
>TRBD1|TRBV2|NA|TRBJ1-2
CASSAGTASYGYTF
TGTGCCAGCAGCGCCGGGACAGCCTCATATGGCTACACCTTC
>NA|TRBV7-2|NA|TRBJ2-5
CASSLSPVIRETQYF
TGTGCCAGCAGCTTATCCCCCGTTATACGAGAGACCCAGTACTTC
>NA|TRBV5-1|NA|TRBJ2-3
CASSLADQGADTQYF
TGCGCCAGCAGCTTGGCGGACCAAGGAGCAGATACGCAGTATTTT
>TRBD1|TRBV18|once|TRBJ1-1
CASSPEGTASTEAFF
TGTGCCAGCTCACCCGAAGGGACAGCGAGCACTGAAGCTTTCTTT
>NA|TRBV6-5|NA|TRBJ2-1
CASSSGGGGGNEQFF
TGTGCCAGCAGTTCTGGAGGGGGAGGGGGCAATGAGCAGTTCTTC
>NA|TRBV5-5|NA|TRBJ1-1
CASSLARGMNTEAFF
TGTGCCAGCAGCTTGGCGCGCGGAATGAACACTGAAGCTTTCTTT